This section outlines one T cell receptor beta chain sequence together with its context. These data originate in a study of blood T cell repertoires in COVID-19. The CDR3 extends over 18 amino acids. V dropped 4 bases and J dropped 0; count of bases not matched to a gene: 6. Germline lookup yields CDR1 GTSNPN and CDR2 SVGIG (reference sequence). Assay: immunoSEQ multiplex PCR; the TCRdb copy retains only in-frame clones and omits some. The sample lists fewer than 300,000 clones, roughly four fifths occurring once. The specimen sequenced was PBMCs or T cells enriched from blood (not recorded which). The sequence was obtained from a man between 40 and 49 years old who had been exposed to COVID-19. This rearrangement joins TRBV30 to TRBJ2-4, with TRBD2 matching 16 bases. The CDR3 DNA sequence: TGTGCCTGGAAGGGGACTAGCGGGAGGGCCGAAGCCAAAAACATTCAGTACTTC. Its translation: CAWKGTSGRAEAKNIQYF.